What follows describes a single T cell receptor beta chain. The data are from a study of monozygotic twins with inflammatory bowel disease. TCRdb derives one entry per CDR3 protein from the 5' RACE reads, leaving out DNA. This table lists about 450,000 distinct CDR3 sequences. CDR1 and CDR2 from the germline V gene are MNHEY and SVGAGI. The CDR3 has 18 amino acids. Sample: blood. This TCR came from a human donor with ulcerative colitis or Crohn's disease, or a healthy co-twin of an affected twin (not recorded which). V and J are TRBV6-5 and TRBJ2-6. The CDR3 sequence is CASSYSRFVSSGANVLTF.